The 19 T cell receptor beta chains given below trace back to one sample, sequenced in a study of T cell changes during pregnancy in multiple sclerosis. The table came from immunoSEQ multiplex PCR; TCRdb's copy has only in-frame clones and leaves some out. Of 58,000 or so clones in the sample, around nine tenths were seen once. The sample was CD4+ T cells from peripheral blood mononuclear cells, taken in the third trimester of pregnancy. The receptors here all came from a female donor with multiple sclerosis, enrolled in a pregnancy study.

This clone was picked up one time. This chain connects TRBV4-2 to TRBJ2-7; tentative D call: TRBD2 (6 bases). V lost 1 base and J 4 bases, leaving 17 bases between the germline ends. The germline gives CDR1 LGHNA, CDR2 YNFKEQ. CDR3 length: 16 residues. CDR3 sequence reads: CASSQGSWAEGYEQYF. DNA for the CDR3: TGTGCCAGCAGCCAAGGCTCCTGGGCGGAGGGTTACGAGCAGTACTTC.

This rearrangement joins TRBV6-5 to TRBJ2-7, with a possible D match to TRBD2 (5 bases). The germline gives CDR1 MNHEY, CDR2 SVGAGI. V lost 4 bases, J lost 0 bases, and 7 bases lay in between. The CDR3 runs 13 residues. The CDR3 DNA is TGTGCCAGCAGTTTTAGCGTCTCCTACGAGCAGTACTTC. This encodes CASSFSVSYEQYF.

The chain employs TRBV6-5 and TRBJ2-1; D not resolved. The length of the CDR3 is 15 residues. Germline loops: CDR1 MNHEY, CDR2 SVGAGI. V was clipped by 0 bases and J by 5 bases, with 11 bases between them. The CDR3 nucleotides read TGTGCCAGCAGTTACTCGACGGCGGAAAACAATGAGCAGTTCTTC. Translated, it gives CASSYSTAENNEQFF.

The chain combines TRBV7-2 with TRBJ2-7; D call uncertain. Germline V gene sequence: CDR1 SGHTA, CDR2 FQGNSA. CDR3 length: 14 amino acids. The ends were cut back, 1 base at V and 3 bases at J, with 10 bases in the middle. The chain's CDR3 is CASSLVLGFYEQYF. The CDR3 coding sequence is TGTGCCAGCAGCTTAGTTCTGGGCTTCTACGAGCAGTACTTC.

The CDR3 sequence is CASREAESGEQYF. The CDR3 coding sequence is TGCGCCAGCAGGGAGGCGGAGAGCGGTGAGCAGTACTTC. The chain employs TRBV10-2 and TRBJ2-7, with a weak D call TRBD2 (5 bases). The CDR3 contains 13 residues. V lost 6 bases to trimming and J lost 7 bases, with 16 bases between them. Germline CDR1 reads WSHSY; CDR2 reads SAAADI.

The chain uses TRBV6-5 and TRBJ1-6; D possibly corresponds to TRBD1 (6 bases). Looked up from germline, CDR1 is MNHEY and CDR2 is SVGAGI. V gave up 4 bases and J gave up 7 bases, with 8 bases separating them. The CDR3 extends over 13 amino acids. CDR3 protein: CASSLDRNSPLHF. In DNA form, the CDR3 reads TGTGCCAGCAGTTTGGACAGAAATTCACCCCTCCACTTT.

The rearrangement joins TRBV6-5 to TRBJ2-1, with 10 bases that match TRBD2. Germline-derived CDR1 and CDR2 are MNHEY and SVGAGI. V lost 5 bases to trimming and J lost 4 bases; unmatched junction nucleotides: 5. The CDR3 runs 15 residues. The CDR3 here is CASSQRGGGYNEQFF. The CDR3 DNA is TGTGCCAGCAGTCAGCGGGGGGGCGGGTACAATGAGCAGTTCTTC.

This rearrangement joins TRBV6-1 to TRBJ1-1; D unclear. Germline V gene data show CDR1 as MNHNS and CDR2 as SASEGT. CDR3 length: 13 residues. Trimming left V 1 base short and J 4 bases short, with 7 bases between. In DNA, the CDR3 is TGTGCCAGCAGTGAAGGAGCAGGCACTGAAGCTTTCTTT. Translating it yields CASSEGAGTEAFF.

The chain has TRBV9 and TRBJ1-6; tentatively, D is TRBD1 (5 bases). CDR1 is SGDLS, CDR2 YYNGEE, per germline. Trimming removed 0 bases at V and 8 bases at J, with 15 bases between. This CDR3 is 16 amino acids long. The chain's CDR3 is CASSVEGAVGYSPLHF. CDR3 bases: TGTGCCAGCAGCGTAGAAGGGGCGGTTGGGTATTCACCCCTCCACTTT.

As DNA, the CDR3 is TGTGCCAGCAGCAGTACAGGGGCCGGCCCACGTAGCACAGATACGCAGTATTTT. It encodes CASSSTGAGPRSTDTQYF. The chain joins TRBV9 to TRBJ2-3; 7 nucleotides match TRBD1. Germline CDR1 SGDLS, CDR2 YYNGEE. The J segment lost 0 bases and the V segment lost 4 bases, leaving 14 bases of the junction unmatched. CDR3 length equals 18 residues. Based on the CDR3 plus reference TRBV9 and TRBJ2-3, the full variable domain is DSGVTQTPKHLITATGQRVTLRCSPRSGDLSVYWYQQSLDQGLQFLIQYYNGEERAKGNILERFSAQQFPDLHSELNLSSLELGDSALYFCASSSTGAGPRSTDTQYFGPGTRLTVL.

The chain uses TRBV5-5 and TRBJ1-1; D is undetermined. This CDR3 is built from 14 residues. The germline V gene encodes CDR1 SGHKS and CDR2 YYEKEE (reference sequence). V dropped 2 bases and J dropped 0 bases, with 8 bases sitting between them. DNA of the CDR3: TGTGCCAGCAGCTTCTCAACAGTGAACACTGAAGCTTTCTTT. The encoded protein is CASSFSTVNTEAFF.

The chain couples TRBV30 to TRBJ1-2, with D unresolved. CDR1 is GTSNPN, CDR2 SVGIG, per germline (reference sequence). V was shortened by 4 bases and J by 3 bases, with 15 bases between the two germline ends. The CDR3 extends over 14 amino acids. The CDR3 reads CAWKSVGGDYGYTF. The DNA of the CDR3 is TGTGCCTGGAAATCCGTAGGCGGTGACTATGGCTACACCTTC.

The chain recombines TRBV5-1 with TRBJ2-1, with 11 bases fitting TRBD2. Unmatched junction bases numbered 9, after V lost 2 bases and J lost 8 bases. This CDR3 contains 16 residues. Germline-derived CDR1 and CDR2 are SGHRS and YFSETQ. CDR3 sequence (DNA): TGCGCCAGCAGCTTCACTAGCGGGGGACCCGGCCATGAGCAGTTCTTC. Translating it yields CASSFTSGGPGHEQFF.

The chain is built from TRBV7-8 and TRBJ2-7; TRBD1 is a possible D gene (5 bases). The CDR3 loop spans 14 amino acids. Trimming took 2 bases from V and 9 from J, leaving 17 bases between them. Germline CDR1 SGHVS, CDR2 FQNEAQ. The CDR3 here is CASSLRSSSQGQYF. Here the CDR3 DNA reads TGTGCCAGCAGCTTAAGGTCTTCCTCGCAGGGGCAGTACTTC.

Here the CDR3 reads CASSIRDTNQPQHF. For the CDR3, the DNA is TGTGCCAGTAGTATTCGGGACACGAATCAGCCCCAGCATTTT. This chain uses TRBV19 with TRBJ1-5; weak D call: TRBD1 (6 bases). V was clipped by 3 bases and J by 4 bases, with 10 bases between them. Germline lookup yields CDR1 LNHDA and CDR2 SQIVND (reference sequence). This CDR3 has 14 residues.

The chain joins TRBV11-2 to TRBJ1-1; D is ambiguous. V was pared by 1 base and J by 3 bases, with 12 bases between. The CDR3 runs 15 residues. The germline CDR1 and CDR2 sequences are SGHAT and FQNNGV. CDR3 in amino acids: CASSLVRPGYTEAFF. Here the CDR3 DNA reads TGTGCCAGCAGCTTAGTCCGGCCGGGGTACACTGAAGCTTTCTTT. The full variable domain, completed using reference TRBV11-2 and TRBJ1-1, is EAGVAQSPRYKIIEKRQSVAFWCNPISGHATLYWYQQILGQGPKLLIQFQNNGVVDDSQLPKDRFSAERLKGVDSTLKIQPAKLEDSAVYLCASSLVRPGYTEAFFGQGTRLTVV.

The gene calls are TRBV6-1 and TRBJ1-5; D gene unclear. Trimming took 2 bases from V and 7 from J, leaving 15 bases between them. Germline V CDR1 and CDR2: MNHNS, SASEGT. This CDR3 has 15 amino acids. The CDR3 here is CASSEFSLTIQPQHF. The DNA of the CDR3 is TGTGCCAGCAGTGAATTCTCTCTGACTATCCAGCCCCAGCATTTT.

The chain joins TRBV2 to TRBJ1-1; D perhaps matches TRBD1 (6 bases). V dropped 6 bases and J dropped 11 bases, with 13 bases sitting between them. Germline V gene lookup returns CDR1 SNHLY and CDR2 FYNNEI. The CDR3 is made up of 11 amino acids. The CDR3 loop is CASSADSPAFF. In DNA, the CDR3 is TGTGCCAGCAGCGCGGACAGCCCTGCTTTCTTT.

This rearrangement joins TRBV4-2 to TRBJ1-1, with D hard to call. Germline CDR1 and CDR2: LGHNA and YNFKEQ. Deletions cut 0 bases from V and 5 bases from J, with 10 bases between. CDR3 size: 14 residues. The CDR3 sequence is CASSQERGFTEAFF. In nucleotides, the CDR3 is TGTGCCAGCAGCCAAGAGCGAGGGTTTACTGAAGCTTTCTTT.